These 29 T cell receptor beta chains were all obtained from the same sample, sequenced in a study of cytomegalovirus exposure and HLA in healthy donors (dated 2017 in TCRdb). The library was obtained by the immunoSEQ multiplex PCR assay. Entries here come from immuneACCESS through TCRdb and include only in-frame sequences with V and J called. Some clones fail to appear in such tables; in the studies checked, an unresolved V gene covers under half of the shortfall, and the cause of the remainder is unknown. In all, the sample holds tens of thousands of clones, and 93% of those were seen once. 3.6% of the sample is taken by the ten largest. The sequenced material came from PBMCs. These receptors were collected from a woman aged 25 to 39 in good health and CMV-seronegative.

The table lists this clone with a count of one. The chain recombines TRBV2 with TRBJ1-5; a possible D gene is TRBD1 (5 bases). In germline, CDR1 is SNHLY, CDR2 FYNNEI. V shed 6 bases and J shed 6 bases, with 15 bases lying between them. There are 14 residues in the CDR3. The CDR3 protein is CASSVETQGQPQHF. For the CDR3, the DNA is TGTGCCAGCAGCGTAGAAACGCAGGGTCAGCCCCAGCATTTT.

This sequence joins TRBV4-1 and TRBJ2-3; 7 bases are a match to TRBD2. The J segment lost 9 bases and the V segment lost 1 base, leaving 4 bases of the junction unmatched. This CDR3 contains 13 residues. Looked up from germline, CDR1 is MGHRA and CDR2 is YSYEKL. CDR3 residues: CASSQGVRETQYF. The CDR3, as DNA: TGCGCCAGCAGCCAAGGGGTGCGGGAGACGCAGTATTTT.

The V gene is TRBV7-3, the J gene TRBJ1-1; 9 positions match TRBD1. V was clipped by 5 bases and J by 4 bases; unmatched bases: 8. From germline, CDR1 is SGHTA and CDR2 FQGTGA. CDR3 size: 15 residues. The CDR3 spells CASSKLQGAGTEAFF. For the CDR3, the DNA is TGTGCCAGCAGCAAATTACAGGGGGCTGGCACTGAAGCTTTCTTT.

This chain uses TRBV18 with TRBJ1-2, with TRBD1 matching over 9 bases. The V gene's germline CDR1 is KGHSH and CDR2 LQKENI. The CDR3 length is 13 residues. V was pared by 3 bases and J by 4 bases, with 0 bases of the junction left unmatched. This chain's CDR3 is CASSPGQGYGYTF. In DNA, the CDR3 is TGTGCCAGCTCACCGGGACAGGGCTATGGCTACACCTTC. The variable domain in full, with the rest retrieved from reference TRBV18 and TRBJ1-2, is NAGVMQNPRHLVRRRGQEARLRCSPMKGHSHVYWYRQLPEEGLKFMVYLQKENIIDESGMPKERFSAEFPKEGPSILRIQQVVRGDSAAYFCASSPGQGYGYTFGSGTRLTVV.

The chain couples TRBV25-1 to TRBJ2-5; weak D call: TRBD2 (5 bases). V lost 0 bases to trimming and J lost 5 bases, with 10 bases between them. The CDR3 sequence is 14 residues long. Germline V gene data show CDR1 as MGHDK and CDR2 as SYGVNS. This CDR3 reads CASSEYGSGETQYF. CDR3 sequence (DNA): TGTGCCAGCAGTGAATATGGGAGTGGTGAGACCCAGTACTTC.

This chain connects TRBV19 to TRBJ1-5; D uncertain. Germline values: CDR1 LNHDA, CDR2 SQIVND (reference sequence). CDR3 length: 13 amino acids. Trimming cost V 7 bases and J 4 bases, with 11 bases left between them. The CDR3 sequence: CASNGFKNQPQHF. The CDR3, as DNA: TGTGCCAGTAACGGTTTTAAGAATCAGCCCCAGCATTTT.

The rearrangement links TRBV5-6 to TRBJ1-1; D is possibly TRBD1 (5 bases). Per germline, CDR1 SGHDT and CDR2 YYEEEE. The CDR3 extends over 14 amino acids. V was shortened by 1 base and J by 2 bases, with 9 bases between the two germline ends. CDR3 bases: TGTGCCAGCAGCTTGAGGCAGGGCAACACTGAAGCTTTCTTT. Residues: CASSLRQGNTEAFF.

This chain links TRBV10-3 with TRBJ1-2; D perhaps matches TRBD1 (5 bases). V was cut by 3 bases and J by 2 bases, with 7 bases left in between. This CDR3 is built from 13 residues. Germline V lookup: CDR1 ENHRY, CDR2 SYGVKD. The CDR3 loop reads CAISERGNYGYTF. The CDR3 nucleotides are TGTGCCATCAGTGAAAGGGGCAACTATGGCTACACCTTC.

The V and J genes are TRBV6-1 and TRBJ1-4; 8 bases match TRBD1. The CDR3 sequence is 14 residues long. Per the germline V gene, CDR1 is MNHNS and CDR2 is SASEGT. Trimming cost V 6 bases and J 7 bases; bases outside gene matches: 7. CDR3 region: CASSSGTGGEKLFF. CDR3 bases: TGTGCCAGCAGCTCCGGGACAGGAGGTGAAAAACTGTTTTTT.

The chain links TRBV6-5 to TRBJ2-7; tentatively, D is TRBD2 (5 bases). The CDR3 has 14 amino acids. Trimming shortened V by 6 bases and J by 2 bases, and 14 bases separated the two germline ends. Germline CDR1 is MNHEY and CDR2 is SVGAGI. The CDR3 coding sequence is TGTGCCAGCAGCCCCTCGGACGGGGCCTACGAGCAGTACTTC. It specifies CASSPSDGAYEQYF.

The rearrangement uses TRBV12-5 and TRBJ2-4, with D uncertain. The V gene lost 4 bases and the J gene lost 0 bases, with 13 bases spanning the gap. The CDR3 is 16 residues long. Germline CDR1 LGHNT, CDR2 FRNRAP. CDR3 bases: TGTGCTAGTGGTTCCCATTCAACAGAAGCCAAAAACATTCAGTACTTC. Its translation is CASGSHSTEAKNIQYF.

The chain combines TRBV4-3 with TRBJ2-3; D perhaps matches TRBD2 (6 bases). The germline CDR1 and CDR2 sequences are LGHNA and YSLEER. CDR3 length equals 18 residues. The V end was cut by 0 bases, the J end by 0 bases, with 16 bases between. The CDR3 reads CASSQDWAGISSTDTQYF. DNA for the CDR3: TGCGCCAGCAGCCAAGACTGGGCGGGGATCTCTAGCACAGATACGCAGTATTTT.

The rearrangement uses TRBV10-2 and TRBJ1-1; D may be TRBD1 (6 bases). From germline, CDR1 is WSHSY and CDR2 SAAADI. V lost 2 bases, J lost 0 bases, and 13 bases lay in between. The CDR3 extends over 16 amino acids. The CDR3 loop reads CASSEAGADMNTEAFF. CDR3 bases: TGCGCCAGCAGTGAGGCGGGGGCAGACATGAACACTGAAGCTTTCTTT.

The chain uses TRBV28 and TRBJ1-6, with 8 bases aligning to TRBD1. The germline CDR1 and CDR2 sequences are MDHEN and SYDVKM. The CDR3 totals 15 residues. J lost 10 bases, V lost 8 bases, and 13 bases had no gene match. CDR3 amino acids: CASSVGQGLWSPLHF. CDR3 nucleotide sequence: TGTGCCAGCTCTGTAGGACAGGGACTTTGGTCACCCCTCCACTTT.

The V and J genes are TRBV18 and TRBJ2-7; D unresolved. The CDR3 extends over 12 amino acids. Germline V gene data show CDR1 as KGHSH and CDR2 as LQKENI. V dropped 3 bases and J dropped 3 bases, with 6 bases sitting between them. CDR3 sequence reads: CASSPGRYEQYF. As DNA, the CDR3 is TGTGCCAGCTCACCTGGCCGCTACGAGCAGTACTTC.

This chain links TRBV30 with TRBJ2-7, with D maybe TRBD2 (5 bases). The ends were cut back, 0 bases at V and 0 bases at J, with 18 bases in the middle. Germline V gene lookup returns CDR1 GTSNPN and CDR2 SVGIG (reference sequence). CDR3 length: 17 amino acids. The CDR3 loop reads CAWSVLGKDLSSYEQYF. The CDR3 region has the DNA TGTGCCTGGAGTGTACTAGGAAAGGACCTAAGCTCCTACGAGCAGTACTTC.

The chain couples TRBV12-5 to TRBJ2-1; 11 nucleotides agree with TRBD2. CDR3 length: 18 amino acids. Per the germline V gene, CDR1 is LGHNT and CDR2 is FRNRAP. Losses at the gene ends were 2 bases for V and 7 bases for J; bases not matched to a gene: 13. The CDR3 here is CASGLRTLLAGAGNEQFF. As DNA, the CDR3 is TGTGCTAGTGGTTTGAGAACATTACTAGCGGGGGCCGGGAATGAGCAGTTCTTC.

The chain recombines TRBV4-2 with TRBJ2-6; 10 nucleotides agree with TRBD2. The CDR3 totals 19 residues. Germline trimming cut 1 base from V and 0 bases from J; bases unmatched to any gene: 6. CDR1 is LGHNA and CDR2 is YNFKEQ in the germline V gene. Here the CDR3 reads CASSQVGAGGSSGANVLTF. The CDR3 bases are TGTGCCAGCAGCCAAGTTGGAGCGGGGGGGAGCTCTGGGGCCAACGTCCTGACTTTC.

The V gene is TRBV28, the J gene TRBJ1-1; possibly TRBD1 for D (6 bases). CDR3 length equals 15 residues. V was clipped by 2 bases and J by 0 bases, with 10 bases between them. The germline CDR1 and CDR2 sequences are MDHEN and SYDVKM. The DNA for the CDR3 is TGTGCCAGCAGTTTACCCCAGGGGTTGAACACTGAAGCTTTCTTT. The encoded protein is CASSLPQGLNTEAFF.

The V and J genes are TRBV11-2 and TRBJ2-1; 9 bases align to TRBD2. Germline values: CDR1 SGHAT, CDR2 FQNNGV. V was pared by 0 bases and J by 12 bases, with 9 bases of the junction left unmatched. The CDR3 is made up of 15 amino acids. DNA of the CDR3: TGTGCCAGCAGCTTAGACGCGGGGGGGCCGAGGTTGCAGTTCTTC. Translation gives CASSLDAGGPRLQFF.

V gene TRBV27 combines with J gene TRBJ2-1; no reliable D call. The V and J ends lost 6 bases and 4 bases respectively, with 4 bases between them. This CDR3 is 11 amino acids long. In germline, CDR1 is MNHEY, CDR2 SMNVEV (reference sequence). CDR3: CASRQYNEQFF. CDR3 nucleotide sequence: TGTGCCAGCAGGCAGTACAATGAGCAGTTCTTC.

The gene calls are TRBV7-9 and TRBJ2-5, with D possibly matching TRBD2 (7 bases). CDR3 length: 17 amino acids. Trimming cost V 1 base and J 2 bases, with 17 bases left between them. Per germline, CDR1 SEHNR and CDR2 FQNEAQ (reference sequence). The DNA for the CDR3 is TGTGCCAGCAGCTTAGACTCGGGGGGAAGGGGGCAAGAGACCCAGTACTTC. Amino acid sequence: CASSLDSGGRGQETQYF.

V is TRBV9 and J is TRBJ1-6, with a tentative D call TRBD1 (6 bases). V lost 3 bases, J lost 0 bases, and 13 bases lay in between. Germline V lookup: CDR1 SGDLS, CDR2 YYNGEE. This CDR3 contains 17 residues. The CDR3 protein is CASSAPTGSSYNSPLHF. CDR3 bases: TGTGCCAGCAGCGCCCCTACAGGGAGCTCCTATAATTCACCCCTCCACTTT.

CDR3 DNA sequence: TGTGCCAGCAGTTACTATGGAGGCCAGCCCCAGCATTTT. This codes for CASSYYGGQPQHF. This rearrangement joins TRBV6-5 to TRBJ1-5, with D unresolved. Trimming pared 1 base from V and 7 bases from J, leaving 8 bases between. CDR3 length: 13 amino acids. Germline CDR1 MNHEY, CDR2 SVGAGI.

This chain joins TRBV4-2 and TRBJ1-1, with D possibly being TRBD1 (5 bases). V was cut by 1 base and J by 0 bases, with 9 bases left in between. This CDR3 has 15 residues. Per germline, CDR1 LGHNA and CDR2 YNFKEQ. The CDR3 region is CASSQAGSLNTEAFF. DNA for the CDR3: TGTGCCAGCAGCCAAGCAGGGTCTCTGAACACTGAAGCTTTCTTT.

A single count supports this clone. This chain links TRBV4-1 with TRBJ2-3; the match to TRBD2 covers 15 bases. This CDR3 has 16 residues. Unmatched junction bases numbered 4, after V lost 3 bases and J lost 6 bases. Per the germline V gene, CDR1 is MGHRA and CDR2 is YSYEKL. This CDR3 is CASSQGLAGGWDTQYF. The DNA for the CDR3 is TGCGCCAGCAGCCAGGGACTAGCGGGAGGATGGGATACGCAGTATTTT.

V is TRBV11-2 and J is TRBJ2-1; 9 bases line up with TRBD2. Germline CDR1 and CDR2: SGHAT and FQNNGV. J was trimmed by 3 bases and V by 5 bases; bases with no gene match: 17. The length of the CDR3 is 19 residues. The CDR3 coding sequence is TGTGCCAGCAGCCCCCACCAGTGGGCTAGCGGGATAAACTACAATGAGCAGTTCTTC. It translates to CASSPHQWASGINYNEQFF.

The chain carries TRBV20-1 and TRBJ1-1; no clear D. With 5 bases removed from V and 5 bases from J, the gap between germline ends came to 6 bases. The CDR3 runs 10 residues. Germline V gene lookup returns CDR1 DFQATT and CDR2 SNEGSKA (reference sequence). This CDR3 reads CSAARTEAFF. CDR3 sequence (DNA): TGCAGTGCTGCCCGGACTGAAGCTTTCTTT.

V and J are TRBV4-1 and TRBJ2-1, with TRBD2 matching 12 bases. The V segment lost 3 bases and the J segment 12 bases; nucleotides outside the gene matches: 18. The CDR3 spans 18 residues. From germline, CDR1 is MGHRA and CDR2 YSYEKL. CDR3 nucleotides: TGCGCCAGCAGCCACGATATTACTAGCGGGAGGTCGTCGGTGGGGCAGTTCTTC. Protein sequence: CASSHDITSGRSSVGQFF.